Listed below are T cell receptor beta chains from one sample, sequenced in a study of cytomegalovirus exposure and HLA in healthy donors. TCRdb keeps only in-frame clones here, not all; method: immunoSEQ multiplex PCR. The sample shows around 140,000 clones, 70% to 80% of them seen only once. Material: PBMCs. These receptors all stem from a man in his forties in good health and CMV-seropositive. The CDR3 runs from the conserved cysteine through the conserved F or W. Fields, in order: clone size, J gene, V gene, D gene, CDR3 DNA, CDR3 protein. The D gene is left open where the match is weak. Rows may omit the clone size; those that give it use once, few, many or a size class.

few,TRBJ2-2,TRBV6-5,.,TGTGCCAGCAGTTCAGGGAGGTCCGGGGAGCTGTTTTTT,CASSSGRSGELFF
.,TRBJ1-4,TRBV27,.,TGTGCCAGCAGTCTTGGACAGCCCGGCGGGGAAAAACTGTTTTTT,CASSLGQPGGEKLFF
.,TRBJ1-1,TRBV11-2,.,TGTGCCAGCGGCCCAAGGCCGCGCGGACAAGAAGCTTTCTTT,CASGPRPRGQEAFF
.,TRBJ2-7,TRBV7-9,.,TGTGCCAGCAGCCCACGACAGGCAGCCTACGAGCAGTACTTC,CASSPRQAAYEQYF
.,TRBJ2-1,TRBV9,.,TGTGCCAGCAGCGTATCCCGGACTACAACTTACAATGAGCAGTTCTTC,CASSVSRTTTYNEQFF
.,TRBJ2-1,TRBV5-4,TRBD2,TGTGCCAGCAGCTCCTTAGCGGGAGGAGCCTTCAATGAGCAGTTCTTC,CASSSLAGGAFNEQFF
.,TRBJ2-7,TRBV11-2,.,TGTGCCAGCAGCTTAGTGGGCAGGTCGGTCTACGAGCAGTACTTC,CASSLVGRSVYEQYF
.,TRBJ2-7,TRBV28,TRBD2,TGTGCCAGCAGTATAGTCGGGACTAGCGGGAGGGCTTCCTACGAGCAGTACTTC,CASSIVGTSGRASYEQYF
.,TRBJ2-1,TRBV27,.,TGTGCCAGCAAAGATAAGCTGATGAACAATGAGCAGTTCTTC,CASKDKLMNNEQFF
.,TRBJ1-2,TRBV7-2,TRBD1,TGTGCCAGCAGCTTAGCCGCAGGGGGCCTTTCTGGCTACACCTTC,CASSLAAGGLSGYTF
.,TRBJ1-2,TRBV7-9,TRBD1,TGTGCCAGCAGCTCCTCCCTTGACAGGGTAGGAGGCTACACCTTC,CASSSSLDRVGGYTF
.,TRBJ2-3,TRBV28,.,TGTGCCAGCAGGCAGGGTTCCACAGATACGCAGTATTTT,CASRQGSTDTQYF
.,TRBJ2-3,TRBV28,.,TGTGCCAGCAGCCTAGGGGGGGGGTCGGATACGCAGTATTTT,CASSLGGGSDTQYF
.,TRBJ1-2,TRBV6-5,.,TGTGCCAGCAGTTACCCAGACAGCCGTGGCTACACCTTC,CASSYPDSRGYTF
.,TRBJ2-7,TRBV5-1,TRBD2,TGCGCCAGCAGCTTAGGAGCTAGCGGTTCCTACGAGCAGTACTTC,CASSLGASGSYEQYF
.,TRBJ2-3,TRBV7-2,TRBD1,TGTGCCAGCAGCCCGACAGGGTTTGGCACAGATACGCAGTATTTT,CASSPTGFGTDTQYF
.,TRBJ1-4,TRBV15,.,TGTGCCACCAGCAGAGATCGCGGGTATGAAAAACTGTTTTTT,CATSRDRGYEKLFF
.,TRBJ2-5,TRBV5-4,TRBD2,TGTGCCAGCAGCCCCGGGGGGGTTGGAGAGACCCAGTACTTC,CASSPGGVGETQYF
.,TRBJ2-7,TRBV5-6,.,TGTGCCAGCAGCTCTTCGACCGGAGGGTTCTACGAGCAGTACTTC,CASSSSTGGFYEQYF
.,TRBJ2-1,TRBV7-3,.,TGTGCCAGCAGCTTAAATTCGGTGGAGCAGTTCTTC,CASSLNSVEQFF
.,TRBJ1-2,TRBV7-9,TRBD1,TGTGCCAGCAGCGCCCGACAGGGGCTAGACTATGGCTACACCTTC,CASSARQGLDYGYTF
.,TRBJ2-1,TRBV11-3,.,TGTGCCAGCAGCTTGAGAAATGGCAATGAGCAGTTCTTC,CASSLRNGNEQFF
.,TRBJ1-2,TRBV28,.,TGTGCCAGCAGCCTACGGGATTATGGCTACACCTTC,CASSLRDYGYTF
.,TRBJ2-1,TRBV13,TRBD2,TGTGCCAGCAGCTTATCTAGCGGAGCTGACAATGAGCAGTTCTTC,CASSLSSGADNEQFF
.,TRBJ2-7,TRBV18,TRBD1,TGTGCCAGCTCACCTCGGGACAGTCCCTACGAGCAGTACTTC,CASSPRDSPYEQYF
.,TRBJ2-5,TRBV6-6,.,TGTGCCAGCAGTCACTCGATACACAGCGGGGAGACCCAGTACTTC,CASSHSIHSGETQYF
.,TRBJ2-6,TRBV7-2,.,TGTGCCAGCAGCTTAATGACGGGGGTGCGAGGGGCCAACGTCCTGACTTTC,CASSLMTGVRGANVLTF
.,TRBJ1-1,TRBV5-1,.,TGCGCCAGCAGCTTGGGTGAGAGCACTGAAGCTTTCTTT,CASSLGESTEAFF
.,TRBJ2-5,TRBV29-1,.,TGCAGCGTTGGCGGGACAGCCTTAGGGCAAGAGACCCAGTACTTC,CSVGGTALGQETQYF